Shown below are 23 T cell receptor beta chains from a single sample sequenced in a study of ipilimumab plus nivolumab after autologous stem cell transplantation. The protocol was immunoSEQ multiplex PCR, while the TCRdb copy is restricted to in-frame clones and leaves out a portion. Found here are approximately 10,000 clones, around 73% of them singletons; the top ten hold 8.2%. The specimen was PBMCs, collected in a trial of ipilimumab plus nivolumab as post-transplant consolidation. The receptors were sampled from a male donor with diffuse large B-cell lymphoma.

The chain links TRBV6-5 to TRBJ2-7; no clear D. The CDR3 contains 13 residues. Deletions cut 0 bases from V and 4 bases from J, with 7 bases between. Germline V gene lookup returns CDR1 MNHEY and CDR2 SVGAGI. The DNA for the CDR3 is TGTGCCAGCAGTTACTCGGGGTGGTACGAGCAGTACTTC. This sequence encodes CASSYSGWYEQYF.

This clone was observed once. The chain recombines TRBV11-2 with TRBJ2-7; D is possibly TRBD1 or TRBD2 (5 bases each). V was clipped by 0 bases and J by 4 bases, with 13 bases between them. CDR1 is SGHAT, CDR2 FQNNGV, per germline. CDR3 length: 15 amino acids. This CDR3 is CASSLEPGTVYEQYF. The CDR3, as DNA: TGTGCCAGCAGCTTAGAGCCAGGGACGGTTTACGAGCAGTACTTC.

The chain carries TRBV18 and TRBJ2-5; a weak D match, TRBD2 (6 bases). The DNA end lines up better with TRBJ2-7; the J call may be wrong. Germline assignment: CDR1 KGHSH and CDR2 LQKENI. This CDR3 region has 14 residues. Here the CDR3 reads CASSGQHGGNEQYF. As DNA, the CDR3 is TGTGCCAGCTCAGGACAACACGGGGGTAACGAGCAGTACTTC.

The V and J genes are TRBV19 and TRBJ1-2, with 7 positions matching TRBD1. The CDR3 is 15 amino acids. The J segment lost 7 bases and the V segment lost 1 base, leaving 9 bases of the junction unmatched. Germline V CDR1 and CDR2: LNHDA, SQIVND (reference sequence). The CDR3 loop reads CASSIASTGPGGYTF. CDR3 bases: TGTGCCAGTAGTATAGCCTCGACAGGGCCGGGTGGCTACACCTTC. Full variable domain (outside the CDR3, taken from reference TRBV19 and TRBJ1-2): DGGITQSPKYLFRKEGQNVTLSCEQNLNHDAMYWYRQDPGQGLRLIYYSQIVNDFQKGDIAEGYSVSREKKESFPLTVTSAQKNPTAFYLCASSIASTGPGGYTFGSGTRLTVV.

This clone was found a few times. V usage is TRBV7-9 and J usage is TRBJ2-7; D uncertain. The CDR3 totals 13 residues. With 5 bases removed from V and 4 bases from J, the gap between germline ends came to 12 bases. CDR1 is SEHNR, CDR2 FQNEAQ, per germline (reference sequence). CDR3 sequence (DNA): TGTGCCAGCAGCCCACAACAACGATACGAGCAGTACTTC. Amino acid sequence: CASSPQQRYEQYF.

The CDR3 protein is CASSKVGSVRGNQPQHF. DNA of the CDR3: TGTGCCAGCAGCAAAGTTGGCAGCGTAAGGGGCAATCAGCCCCAGCATTTT. This chain connects TRBV21-1 to TRBJ1-5. TRBV21-1 is termed a pseudogene. The CDR3 is made up of 17 amino acids.

In the case of this clone: The junction shows a germline mismatch at one end, possibly a read error. CDR3 nucleotides: TGTGCCAGCAGGCTAGCGGGGGGGCCTGTGGTTTTT. Amino acids: CASRLAGGPVVF. This rearrangement joins TRBV6-1 to TRBJ2-3; 12 bases agree with TRBD2. The CDR3 consists of 12 residues. The germline CDR1 and CDR2 sequences are MNHNS and SASEGT.

This clone was counted between two and nine times. The chain employs TRBV6-5 and TRBJ1-6; D is unclear. Germline values: CDR1 MNHEY, CDR2 SVGAGI. V was clipped by 0 bases and J by 9 bases, with 6 bases between them. This CDR3 spans 13 amino acids. The CDR3 nucleotides are TGTGCCAGCAGTTACTCGAGAGGTTCACCCCTCCACTTT. The encoded protein is CASSYSRGSPLHF.

The V call is TRBV6-5, the J call TRBJ2-7; D is undetermined. There are 14 residues in the CDR3. Germline V gene sequence: CDR1 MNHEY, CDR2 SVGAGI. V lost 3 bases to trimming and J lost 3 bases, with 12 bases between them. Here the CDR3 DNA reads TGTGCCAGCAGTTATTCTGGCAGCCTCTACGAGCAGTACTTC. This encodes CASSYSGSLYEQYF.

This clone was seen only a few times. The rearrangement links TRBV6-6 to TRBJ1-6; no clear D gene. V lost 0 bases and J 8 bases, leaving 14 bases between the germline ends. The CDR3 length is 16 residues. Germline loops: CDR1 MNHNY, CDR2 SVGAGI (reference sequence). The CDR3 here is CASSYSTRVRDSPLHF. The CDR3 bases are TGTGCCAGCAGTTACTCGACGCGGGTTAGAGATTCACCCCTCCACTTT.

This rearrangement joins TRBV29-1 to TRBJ2-3; maybe TRBD1 (5 bases). Trimming took 7 bases from V and 4 from J, leaving 12 bases between them. The germline V gene has CDR1 SQVTM and CDR2 ANQGSEA. This CDR3 comprises 12 residues. Here the CDR3 reads CSGQRGSDTQYF. CDR3 DNA: TGCAGCGGACAAAGGGGTTCAGATACGCAGTATTTT.

As regards this clone: One junction end does not reproduce the germline sequence, and a read error may be involved. The chain recombines TRBV9 with TRBJ1-4; unclear D gene. Germline lookup yields CDR1 SGDLS and CDR2 YYNGEE. The CDR3 consists of 16 residues. CDR3 in DNA: TGTGCCAGCAGCGTAGGAGGATTAAGTACTACTGAAAAACTGTTTTTT. This codes for CASSVGGLSTTEKLFF.

Written as DNA, the CDR3 is TGTGCCAGCAGCCAAGAGGTACAGGGGGGATACACCTTC. This codes for CASSQEVQGGYTF. The V gene is TRBV4-2, the J gene TRBJ1-2; 8 bases are shared with TRBD1. CDR1 and CDR2 from the germline V gene are LGHNA and YNFKEQ. The CDR3 has 13 residues. V was pared by 0 bases and J by 11 bases, with 5 bases of the junction left unmatched.

The chain recombines TRBV7-8 with TRBJ1-1; D remains ambiguous. Germline V gives CDR1 SGHVS, CDR2 FQNEAQ. Trimming removed 0 bases at V and 5 bases at J, with 7 bases between. The CDR3 is 13 residues long. The CDR3 spells CASSLAPGTEAFF. The CDR3, as DNA: TGTGCCAGCAGCTTAGCGCCCGGTACTGAAGCTTTCTTT.

The V call is TRBV7-6, the J call TRBJ2-7; D is perhaps TRBD1 (6 bases). V gave up 0 bases and J gave up 0 bases, with 9 bases separating them. The CDR3 length is 15 residues. Per germline, CDR1 SGHVS and CDR2 FNYEAQ. CDR3 nucleotides: TGTGCCAGCAGCTTAGCGCAGGACAGCTCCTACGAGCAGTACTTC. Its protein is CASSLAQDSSYEQYF.

V usage is TRBV9 and J usage is TRBJ2-2, with D perhaps TRBD2 (6 bases). V was clipped by 0 bases and J by 7 bases, with 16 bases between them. The germline V gene encodes CDR1 SGDLS and CDR2 YYNGEE. The CDR3 has 16 residues. This chain's CDR3 is CASSVVGGELHGELFF. CDR3 DNA: TGTGCCAGCAGCGTAGTCGGAGGGGAGTTGCACGGGGAGCTGTTTTTT.

This clone was recorded a few times. This chain uses TRBV9 with TRBJ2-5, with D tentatively TRBD1 or TRBD2 (5 bases each). The germline gives CDR1 SGDLS, CDR2 YYNGEE. V was shortened by 4 bases and J by 1 base, with 14 bases between the two germline ends. The CDR3 runs to 15 residues. CDR3 nucleotides: TGTGCCAGCAGCCCTAAGCCGGGACCCCAAGAGACCCAGTACTTC. This sequence encodes CASSPKPGPQETQYF.

The rearrangement uses TRBV21-1 and TRBJ1-2; the DNA was not used to check the table's D call, TRBD1. TRBV21-1 is a known pseudogene. This CDR3 is 15 amino acids long. The CDR3: CASSPEDRANYGYTF. CDR3 in DNA: TGTGCCAGCAGCCCCGAGGACAGAGCTAACTATGGCTACACCTTC.

The chain links TRBV7-8 to TRBJ2-7; D gene ambiguous. The V gene's germline CDR1 is SGHVS and CDR2 FQNEAQ. The CDR3 spans 12 residues. Trimming pared 7 bases from V and 6 bases from J, leaving 13 bases between. The CDR3 region is CASTQAAGEQYF. CDR3 coding DNA: TGTGCCAGCACTCAGGCCGCTGGCGAGCAGTACTTC.

J is TRBJ1-4 and V is TRBV11-2; D uncertain. This CDR3 has 13 residues. Trimming shortened V by 3 bases and J by 7 bases, and 9 bases separated the two germline ends. Germline V gene data show CDR1 as SGHAT and CDR2 as FQNNGV. The CDR3 reads CASSFGLGEKLFF. In DNA, the CDR3 is TGTGCCAGCAGCTTTGGGCTAGGTGAAAAACTGTTTTTT.

The chain combines TRBV5-4 with TRBJ1-6; a possible D gene is TRBD1 (6 bases). This CDR3 has 17 amino acids. With 4 bases removed from V and 6 bases from J, the gap between germline ends came to 20 bases. Germline loops: CDR1 SGHNT, CDR2 YYREEE (reference sequence). The CDR3 reads CASSGTEGGGGNSPLHF. In nucleotides, the CDR3 is TGTGCCAGCAGCGGGACGGAGGGTGGAGGGGGTAATTCACCCCTCCACTTT.

The rearrangement links TRBV7-6 to TRBJ2-5; 7 positions agree with TRBD1. Germline trimming cut 2 bases from V and 5 bases from J; bases unmatched to any gene: 8. The CDR3 contains 15 residues. CDR1 and CDR2 from the germline V gene are SGHVS and FNYEAQ. CDR3: CASSLSRDSGETQYF. DNA of the CDR3: TGTGCCAGCAGCTTATCCCGGGACAGTGGGGAGACCCAGTACTTC.

V is TRBV28 and J is TRBJ1-1; D gene ambiguous. The CDR3 extends over 14 amino acids. From germline, CDR1 is MDHEN and CDR2 SYDVKM. Deletions cut 5 bases from V and 3 bases from J, with 13 bases between. The CDR3 region is CASSPPTWYTEAFF. CDR3 sequence (DNA): TGTGCCAGCAGTCCCCCGACCTGGTACACTGAAGCTTTCTTT.